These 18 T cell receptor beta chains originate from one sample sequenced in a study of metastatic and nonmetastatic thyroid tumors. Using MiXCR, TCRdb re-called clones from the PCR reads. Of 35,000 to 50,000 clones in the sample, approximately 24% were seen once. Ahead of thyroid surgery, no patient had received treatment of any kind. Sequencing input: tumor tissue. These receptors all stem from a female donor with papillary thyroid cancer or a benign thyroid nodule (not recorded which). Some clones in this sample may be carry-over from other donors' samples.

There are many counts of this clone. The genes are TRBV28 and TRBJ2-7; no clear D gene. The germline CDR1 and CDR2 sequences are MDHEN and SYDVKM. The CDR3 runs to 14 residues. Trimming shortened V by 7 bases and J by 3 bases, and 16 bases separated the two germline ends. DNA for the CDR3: TGTGCCAGCACCGGATCAGCTACGATCTACGAGCAGTACTTC. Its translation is CASTGSATIYEQYF.

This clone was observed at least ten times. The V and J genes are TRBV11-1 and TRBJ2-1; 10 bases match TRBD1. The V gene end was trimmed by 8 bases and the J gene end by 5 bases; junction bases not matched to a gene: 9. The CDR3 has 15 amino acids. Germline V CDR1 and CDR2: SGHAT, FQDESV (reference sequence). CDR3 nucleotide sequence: TGTGCCAGCCCCATTGCCGGGACAGGGGACAATGAGCAGTTCTTC. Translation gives CASPIAGTGDNEQFF.

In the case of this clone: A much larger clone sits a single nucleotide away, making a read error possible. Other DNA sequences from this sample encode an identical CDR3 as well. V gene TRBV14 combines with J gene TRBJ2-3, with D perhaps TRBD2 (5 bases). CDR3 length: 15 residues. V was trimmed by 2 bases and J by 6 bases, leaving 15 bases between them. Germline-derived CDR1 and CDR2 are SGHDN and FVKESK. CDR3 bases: TGTGCCAGCAGCCAATCTGGTGGCTCGGGGGATACGCAGTATTTT. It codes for CASSQSGGSGDTQYF.

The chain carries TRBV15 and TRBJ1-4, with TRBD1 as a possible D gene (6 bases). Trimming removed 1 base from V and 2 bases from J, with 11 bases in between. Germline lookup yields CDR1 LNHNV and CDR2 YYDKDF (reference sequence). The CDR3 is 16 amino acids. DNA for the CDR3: TGTGCCACCAGCAGAGCCACTGGACAGACTAATGAAAAACTGTTTTTT. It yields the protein CATSRATGQTNEKLFF.

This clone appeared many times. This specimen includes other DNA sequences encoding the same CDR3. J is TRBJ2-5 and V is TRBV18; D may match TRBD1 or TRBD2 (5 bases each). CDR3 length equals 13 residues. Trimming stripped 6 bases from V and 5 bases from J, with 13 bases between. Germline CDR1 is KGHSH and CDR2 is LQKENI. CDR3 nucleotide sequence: TGTGCCAGCTCCCTCGGGGCGGGCGAGACCCAGTACTTC. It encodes CASSLGAGETQYF.

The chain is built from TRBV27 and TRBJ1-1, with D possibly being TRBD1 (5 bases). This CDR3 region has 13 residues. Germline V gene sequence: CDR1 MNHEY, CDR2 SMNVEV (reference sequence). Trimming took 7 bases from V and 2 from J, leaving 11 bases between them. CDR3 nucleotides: TGTGCCAGCATGGGACGGTGTAACACTGAAGCTTTCTTT. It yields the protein CASMGRCNTEAFF.

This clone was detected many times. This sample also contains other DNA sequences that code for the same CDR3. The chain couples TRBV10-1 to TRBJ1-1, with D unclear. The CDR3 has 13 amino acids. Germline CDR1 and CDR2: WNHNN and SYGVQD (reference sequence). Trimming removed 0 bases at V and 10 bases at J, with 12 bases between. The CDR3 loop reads CASSESLTTRAFF. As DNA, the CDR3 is TGCGCCAGCAGTGAGTCTTTGACTACGAGAGCTTTCTTT.

The CDR3 nucleotides read TGTGCCAGCACCGGGACAGATCGGAATCAGCCCCAGCATTTT. Amino acid sequence: CASTGTDRNQPQHF. The rearrangement links TRBV2 to TRBJ1-5; the match to TRBD1 covers 7 bases. Germline V gene sequence: CDR1 SNHLY, CDR2 FYNNEI. With 7 bases clipped from V and 4 bases from J, the junction kept 7 bases outside the gene matches. The CDR3 runs to 14 residues.

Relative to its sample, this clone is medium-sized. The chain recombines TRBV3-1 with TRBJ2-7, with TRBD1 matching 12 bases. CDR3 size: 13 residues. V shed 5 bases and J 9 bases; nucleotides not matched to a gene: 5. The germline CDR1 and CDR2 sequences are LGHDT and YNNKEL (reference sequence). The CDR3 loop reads CASSMGQGALQYF. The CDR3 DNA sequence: TGTGCCAGCAGCATGGGACAGGGGGCATTGCAGTACTTC.

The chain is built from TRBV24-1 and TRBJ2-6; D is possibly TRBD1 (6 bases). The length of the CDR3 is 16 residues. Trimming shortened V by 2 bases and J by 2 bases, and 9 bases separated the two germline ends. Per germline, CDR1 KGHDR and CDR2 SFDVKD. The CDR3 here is CATSDSGAPGANVLTF. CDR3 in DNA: TGTGCCACCAGTGATTCAGGGGCACCTGGGGCCAACGTCCTGACTTTC.

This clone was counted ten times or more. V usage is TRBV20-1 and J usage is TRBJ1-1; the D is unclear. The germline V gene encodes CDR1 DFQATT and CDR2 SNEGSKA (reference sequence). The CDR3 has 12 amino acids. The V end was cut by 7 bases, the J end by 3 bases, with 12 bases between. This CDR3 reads CSVRPGDTEAFF. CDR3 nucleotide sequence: TGCAGTGTTAGGCCCGGCGACACTGAAGCTTTCTTT.

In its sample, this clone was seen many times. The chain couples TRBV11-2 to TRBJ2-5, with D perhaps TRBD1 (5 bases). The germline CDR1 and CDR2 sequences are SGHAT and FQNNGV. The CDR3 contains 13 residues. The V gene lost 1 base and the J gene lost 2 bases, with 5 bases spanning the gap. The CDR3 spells CASSLGQQETQYF. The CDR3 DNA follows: TGTGCCAGCAGCTTAGGACAGCAAGAGACCCAGTACTTC.

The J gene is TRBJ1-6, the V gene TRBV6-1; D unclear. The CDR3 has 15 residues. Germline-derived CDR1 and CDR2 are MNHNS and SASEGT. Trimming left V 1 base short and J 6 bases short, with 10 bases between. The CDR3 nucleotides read TGTGCCAGCAGTGAAGTCCAGAAGTCTAATTCACCCCTCCACTTT. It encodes CASSEVQKSNSPLHF.

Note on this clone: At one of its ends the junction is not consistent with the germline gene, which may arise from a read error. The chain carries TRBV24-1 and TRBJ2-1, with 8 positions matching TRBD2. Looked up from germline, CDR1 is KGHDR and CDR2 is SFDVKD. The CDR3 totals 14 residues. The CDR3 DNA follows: TGTACCACCAGTGATTTGCAGGTAGCGGGATTGCAGTTCTTC. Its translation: CTTSDLQVAGLQFF.

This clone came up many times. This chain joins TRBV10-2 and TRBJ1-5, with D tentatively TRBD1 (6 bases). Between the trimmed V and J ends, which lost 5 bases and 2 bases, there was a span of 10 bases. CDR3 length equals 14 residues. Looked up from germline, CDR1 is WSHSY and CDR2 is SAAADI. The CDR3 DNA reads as TGCGCCAGCAGTCAGGGGAAGGGCAATCAGCCCCAGCATTTT. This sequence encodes CASSQGKGNQPQHF.

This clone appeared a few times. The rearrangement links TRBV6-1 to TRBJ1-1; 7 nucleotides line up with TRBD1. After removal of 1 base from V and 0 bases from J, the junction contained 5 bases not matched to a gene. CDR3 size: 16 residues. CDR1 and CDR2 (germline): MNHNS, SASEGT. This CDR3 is CASSEVAGGMNTEAFF. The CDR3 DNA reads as TGTGCCAGCAGTGAAGTGGCAGGGGGTATGAACACTGAAGCTTTCTTT.

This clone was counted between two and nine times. The CDR3 loop is CASSFRDWGADTQYF. The CDR3 DNA reads TGTGCCAGCAGTTTCCGTGATTGGGGCGCAGATACGCAGTATTTT. The V call is TRBV28, the J call TRBJ2-3, with a tentative D call TRBD1 (5 bases). The CDR3 is made up of 15 amino acids. Germline V lookup: CDR1 MDHEN, CDR2 SYDVKM. Trimming took off 3 bases at V and 4 bases at J, with 14 bases between the two ends.

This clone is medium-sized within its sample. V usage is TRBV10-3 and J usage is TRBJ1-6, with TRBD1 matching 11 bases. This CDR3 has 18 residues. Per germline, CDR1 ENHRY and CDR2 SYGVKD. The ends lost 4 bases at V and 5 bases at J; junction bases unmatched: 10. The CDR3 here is CAISGVGTGGANNSPLHF. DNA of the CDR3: TGTGCCATCAGTGGGGTTGGGACAGGGGGTGCAAATAATTCACCCCTCCACTTT.